The rows below give T cell receptor beta chains drawn from one sample of a study of blood T cells in healthy people across ages. TCRdb recomputed calls from the 5' RACE reads with MiXCR, one row per CDR3 protein. The table shows about 1.8 million distinct CDR3 sequences, with around 48% occurring only once. Sequencing was done on a sample of blood. The receptors come from a woman aged 40 to 50 in good health. CDR3s include the opening cysteine and the closing phenylalanine or tryptophan. The D gene is left open where the match is weak. Where a row states a size, it is once, few, many or the class of an expanded clone; other rows omit it.

TRBJ2-1,few,TRBV5-1,TRBD1,18,TGCGCCAGCAGCATGGCGCCCCAACAGGGGGCTGGTAACAATGAGCAGTTCTTC,CASSMAPQQGAGNNEQFF
TRBJ2-3,NA,TRBV5-1,TRBD2,18,TGCGCCAGCAGCTTGCTTTCATCTAGCGGGACTAGCACAGATACGCAGTATTTT,CASSLLSSSGTSTDTQYF
TRBJ2-7,NA,TRBV5-1,TRBD2,17,TGCGCCAGCAGCCGGGAGGGGTTAGCGGAAAGCTCCTCCGAGCAGTACTTC,CASSREGLAESSSEQYF
TRBJ2-1,NA,TRBV4-2,NA,15,TGTGCCAGCAGCCAACGGCAGGAGCATTACAATGAGCAGTTCTTC,CASSQRQEHYNEQFF
TRBJ1-4,NA,TRBV12-3/TRBV12-4,NA,13,TGTGCCAGCAGTTTAGACCAGAATGAAAAACTGTTTTTT,CASSLDQNEKLFF
TRBJ1-1,NA,TRBV5-4,TRBD1,16,TGTGCCAGCAGCGTAGGGACAGGGACAACGAACACTGAAGCTTTCTTT,CASSVGTGTTNTEAFF
TRBJ2-3,NA,TRBV11-2,TRBD2,17,TGTGCCAGCAGCTTTCCCAAGCGGGGGGGCCAAACAGATACGCAGTATTTT,CASSFPKRGGQTDTQYF
TRBJ1-2,many,TRBV7-2,NA,12,TGTGCCAGCAGCCCCAGGGGTGACGGCTACACCTTC,CASSPRGDGYTF
TRBJ2-3,NA,TRBV28,TRBD2,12,TGTGCCAGCAGACCTAGCGGGGGGTCGCAGTATTTT,CASRPSGGSQYF
TRBJ2-7,NA,TRBV20-1,TRBD2,16,TGCAGTGCCTGGGCCCGGATAGCGGGGGGGCGCAACGAGCAGTACTTC,CSAWARIAGGRNEQYF
TRBJ1-5,NA,TRBV6-6,TRBD1,13,TGTGCCAGCACTCGGACAGGGGATCAGCCCCAGCATTTT,CASTRTGDQPQHF
TRBJ2-7,many,TRBV4-2,NA,15,TGTGCCAGCAGCCAAGATGCCGCCCTATCCTACGAGCAGTACTTC,CASSQDAALSYEQYF
TRBJ1-2,NA,TRBV20-1,NA,14,TGCAGTGCTAGAGATGTGAGGGACCCCTATGGCTACACCTTC,CSARDVRDPYGYTF
TRBJ2-6,NA,TRBV4-2,NA,13,TGTGCCAGCAGCCAATATTCGACAGAAGCCCTGACTTTC,CASSQYSTEALTF
TRBJ2-1,NA,TRBV19,NA,15,TGTGCCAGTCTGGCCAGAGGGGGGGCGCGGAATGAGCAGTTCTTC,CASLARGGARNEQFF
TRBJ2-7,few,TRBV6-1,NA,19,TGTGCCAGCAACCCCAACCGCGGGGCCAATCGACTAATCTCCTACGAGCAGTACTTC,CASNPNRGANRLISYEQYF
TRBJ1-2,NA,TRBV6-1,TRBD1,15,TGTGCCAGCAGTGAATGGGACAGGGGACCCTATGGCTACACCTTC,CASSEWDRGPYGYTF
TRBJ2-6,NA,TRBV5-1,NA,17,TGCGCCAGCAGCTTACAGAGCTCCGTCTCTGGGGCCAACGTCCTGACTTTC,CASSLQSSVSGANVLTF
TRBJ2-3,NA,TRBV20-1,NA,12,TGCAGTGCTAGAAAGGAGGGGGGAACGCAGTATTTT,CSARKEGGTQYF
TRBJ2-3,few,TRBV20-1,TRBD2,15,TGCAGTGCTAGTTTTCTAGCGGGGGTATCGGATACGCAGTATTTT,CSASFLAGVSDTQYF
TRBJ1-5,NA,TRBV7-2,NA,13,TGTGCCAGCAGCCCCAGTTACAATCAGCCCCAGCATTTT,CASSPSYNQPQHF
TRBJ2-3,few,TRBV7-9,TRBD2,16,TGTGCCAGCAGCTTTCCTAGCGGGGGGCACACAGATACGCAGTATTTT,CASSFPSGGHTDTQYF
TRBJ2-1,NA,TRBV14,TRBD1,14,TGTGCCAGCAGCCCAACGACAGGGTACAATGAGCAGTTCTTC,CASSPTTGYNEQFF
TRBJ2-1,NA,TRBV7-2,NA,16,TGTGCCAGCAGCTTAGCTGGGGCGGGGGCTAGGAATGAGCAGTTCTTC,CASSLAGAGARNEQFF
TRBJ1-2,once,TRBV20-1,NA,15,TGCAGTGCTGCGGAGGTTGGACTCCTAAGGAATGGCTACACCTTC,CSAAEVGLLRNGYTF
TRBJ2-7,NA,TRBV20-1,TRBD1,16,TGCAGCTCACCAGGGGGCGATTCAGCGTTAGCCTACGAGCGGTACTTC,CSSPGGDSALAYERYF
TRBJ2-6,once,TRBV11-1,TRBD1,16,TGTGCCAGCAGCGAAGACAGGGGGCCTGGGGCCAACGTCCTGACTTTC,CASSEDRGPGANVLTF
TRBJ2-5,NA,TRBV14,NA,16,TGTGCCAGCAGCCAAGGTTTCGGGACCACCCAAGAGACCCAGTACTTC,CASSQGFGTTQETQYF
TRBJ1-1,few,TRBV29-1,NA,15,TGCAGCGTTGTCCCCCTAGGGGGGCCGAACACTGAAGCTTTCTTT,CSVVPLGGPNTEAFF
TRBJ2-3,many,TRBV24-1,TRBD1,13,TGTGCCACCGGGACAGGGGCTTCGGATACGCAGTATTTT,CATGTGASDTQYF
TRBJ2-6,few,TRBV11-2,NA,21,TGTGCCAGCAGCCATCCTCGACAGGCCTTGAACGACCGATCTGGGGCCAACGTCCTGACTTTC,CASSHPRQALNDRSGANVLTF
TRBJ2-4,NA,TRBV3-1,TRBD1,15,TGTGCCAGCAGTCACAGGGGTCAGGCCAAAAACATTCAGTACTTC,CASSHRGQAKNIQYF
TRBJ2-7,NA,TRBV28,TRBD2,14,TGTGCCAGCTTTCCGGGAGGTAGGGTCTACGAGCAGTACTTC,CASFPGGRVYEQYF
TRBJ2-7,NA,TRBV20-1,NA,13,TGCAGTGCTTCCCGGGACCTCGACTACGAGCAGTACTTC,CSASRDLDYEQYF
TRBJ2-7,NA,TRBV12-3/TRBV12-4,NA,15,TGTGCCAGCAGTCCAGAGACAAGGGAGACCAATGAGCAGTACTTC,CASSPETRETNEQYF
TRBJ2-3,few,TRBV24-1,NA,14,TGTGCCACCAGTGATGGGGGACACCCAGATACGCAGTATTTT,CATSDGGHPDTQYF
TRBJ2-1,few,TRBV6-5,NA,15,TGTGCCAGCAGTTACGACGCGGGGTCCTACAATGAGCAGTTCTTC,CASSYDAGSYNEQFF
TRBJ2-4,many,TRBV7-2,TRBD1,14,TGTGCCAGCAGCGCTTCAGGGGGCCAGAACATTCAGTACTTC,CASSASGGQNIQYF
TRBJ2-7,many,TRBV7-2,TRBD1,14,TGTGCCAGCAGCTTCGGGACAGCCACCTACGAGCAGTACTTC,CASSFGTATYEQYF
TRBJ1-1,NA,TRBV20-1,NA,13,TGCAGTGCTCACCCGACGGTGAACACTGAAGCTTTCTTT,CSAHPTVNTEAFF
TRBJ2-7,NA,TRBV6-2/TRBV6-3,NA,16,TGTGCCAGCAGTAGAACAGGGGGGGGGATCCCCCACGAGCAGTACTTC,CASSRTGGGIPHEQYF
TRBJ1-5,NA,TRBV12-3/TRBV12-4,TRBD1,17,TGTGCCAGCAGTCCCGCGCCAGGGGGCGCATCGTATCAGCCCCAGCATTTT,CASSPAPGGASYQPQHF
TRBJ2-5,NA,TRBV27,TRBD1,14,TGTGCCAGCACCATGACAGGGGAAGGGGAGACCCAGTACTTC,CASTMTGEGETQYF
TRBJ1-2,NA,TRBV7-2,NA,15,TGTGCCAGCAGCTTAGACTTTAGCCAGATCTATGGCTACACCTTC,CASSLDFSQIYGYTF
TRBJ1-1,once,TRBV20-1,NA,12,TGCAGTGCTAAGAAGGTCATCACTGAAGCTTTCTTT,CSAKKVITEAFF
TRBJ2-1,NA,TRBV6-1,TRBD2,18,TGTGCCAGCCCGACTAGCGGGGGGTCCACATCGACCTACAATGAGCAGTTCTTC,CASPTSGGSTSTYNEQFF
TRBJ2-1,once,TRBV7-3,TRBD1,13,TGTGCCAGCAGCTCGGACAGGCCTAATGAGCAGTTCTTC,CASSSDRPNEQFF
TRBJ2-6,NA,TRBV6-5,NA,16,TGTGCCAGCAGTACGAGGGGAACCTCTGGGGCCAACGTCCTGACTTTC,CASSTRGTSGANVLTF
TRBJ2-4,NA,TRBV6-2/TRBV6-3,NA,16,TGTGCCAGCAGTTTTAGGCAGACCCTAGCCAAAAACATTCAGTACTTC,CASSFRQTLAKNIQYF
TRBJ2-7,NA,TRBV2,NA,15,TGTGCCAGCAGTGAGGCAGGGGTCCCAGCCTACGAGCAGTACTTC,CASSEAGVPAYEQYF
TRBJ1-1,NA,TRBV29-1,NA,14,TGCGGCGTTGAAGATCGCCAGAGGAACACTGAAGCTTTCTTT,CGVEDRQRNTEAFF
TRBJ2-1,many,TRBV5-1,TRBD2,14,TGCGCCAGCAGCCCGGGACTAGCGGGGGATGAGCAGTTCTTC,CASSPGLAGDEQFF
TRBJ2-1,NA,TRBV21-1,NA,16,TGTGCCAGCAGCAATGAAGGGGACGGCTCCTACAATGAGCAGTTCTTC,CASSNEGDGSYNEQFF